This TCR beta chain comes out of a study of monozygotic twins with cystic fibrosis. CDR3 length equals 12 residues. Trimming took off 8 bases at V and 5 bases at J, with 9 bases between the two ends. CDR1 is SNHLY and CDR2 is FYNNEI in the germline V gene. Generated by immunoSEQ multiplex PCR, the TCRdb table keeps only in-frame clones and is missing some. The top ten clones hold roughly 1.9% of a sample with about 19,000 clones, about 97% of them seen once. The TCR comes from a woman in her thirties with cystic fibrosis. The rearrangement uses TRBV2 and TRBJ1-4; possibly TRBD1 for D (6 bases). The sequenced sample was blood. The CDR3 bases are TGTGCCAGCCGGGACAACAATGAAAAACTGTTTTTT. It encodes CASRDNNEKLFF.